Presented here are 23 T cell receptor beta chains from one specimen sequenced in a study of blood T cell repertoires in COVID-19. Generated by immunoSEQ multiplex PCR, the TCRdb table keeps only in-frame clones and is missing some. The table has under 250,000 clones, more than 85% seen once. Sequencing input: peripheral blood. The receptors originated from a woman aged 70-85 years with active or convalescent COVID-19.

V gene TRBV5-1 combines with J gene TRBJ2-5; 8 bases line up with TRBD2. CDR3 length equals 16 residues. In germline, CDR1 is SGHRS, CDR2 YFSETQ. V gave up 2 bases and J gave up 3 bases; unmatched junction bases: 9. DNA of the CDR3: TGCGCCAGCAGCTTAGGGGGACTAGGGAAAGAAGAGACCCAGTACTTC. This sequence encodes CASSLGGLGKEETQYF.

The CDR3 DNA is TGCGCCAGCAGTCACCCGAACGGGTTATGGGGGCAGTGGACTGGAAACACCATATATTTT. It codes for CASSHPNGLWGQWTGNTIYF. The chain combines TRBV23-1 with TRBJ1-3, with a tentative D call TRBD1 (6 bases). TRBV23-1 is an ORF for which the function is uncertain. Trimming removed 3 bases from V and 2 bases from J, with 26 bases in between. This CDR3 is 20 amino acids long.

This rearrangement joins TRBV6-2 or TRBV6-3 to TRBJ1-2; TRBD1 might be the D (5 bases). This CDR3 comprises 13 residues. From germline, CDR1 is MNHEY and CDR2 SVGEGT. Trimming left V 5 bases short and J 4 bases short, with 11 bases between. The CDR3 reads CASSPRQGYGYTF. CDR3 DNA: TGTGCCAGCAGTCCCCGGCAGGGCTATGGCTACACCTTC.

The gene calls are TRBV27 and TRBJ1-6; TRBD1 matches 7 bases. Trimming removed 6 bases from V and 9 bases from J; junction bases left unmatched: 17. The CDR3 is 17 residues long. Germline loops: CDR1 MNHEY, CDR2 SMNVEV (reference sequence). The CDR3, as DNA: TGTGCCAGCAGAACAACCTCGAGGGGGCTGAGTTTTTCACCCCTCCACTTT. Its translation is CASRTTSRGLSFSPLHF.

The chain uses TRBV7-9 and TRBJ2-7, with no clear D. Germline lookup yields CDR1 SEHNR and CDR2 FQNEAQ (reference sequence). The CDR3 sequence is 14 residues long. V was trimmed by 3 bases and J by 4 bases, leaving 13 bases between them. The CDR3 sequence: CASSFSRRYYEQYF. The DNA for the CDR3 is TGTGCCAGCAGCTTCTCCCGTCGGTATTACGAGCAGTACTTC.

The rearrangement joins TRBV6-2 or TRBV6-3 to TRBJ1-5; possibly TRBD1 for D (5 bases). CDR3 length: 14 residues. Per the germline V gene, CDR1 is MNHEY and CDR2 is SVGEGT. V lost 5 bases and J lost 4, with 12 bases in between. CDR3 amino acids: CASSKGRDNQPQHF. CDR3 bases: TGTGCCAGCAGTAAAGGCAGGGATAATCAGCCCCAGCATTTT.

Comment on this clone: One end of the junction fails to match germline, which may point to a read error. The rearrangement links TRBV6-5 to TRBJ1-2; tentative D call: TRBD1 (5 bases). The CDR3 spans 12 residues. The germline V gene encodes CDR1 MNHEY and CDR2 SVGAGI. Here the CDR3 reads CASSQTQGRTNF. In DNA, the CDR3 is TGTGCCAGCAGCCAAACCCAGGGCAGGACGAACTTC.

This sequence joins TRBV5-1 and TRBJ2-5, with 7 positions matching TRBD1. The CDR3 covers 13 residues. Germline values: CDR1 SGHRS, CDR2 YFSETQ. Trimming took 8 bases from V and 1 from J; bases not matched to a gene: 5. The CDR3 sequence: CASRRDSQETQYF. The CDR3 coding sequence is TGCGCCAGTCGCCGGGACAGCCAAGAGACCCAGTACTTC.

The chain employs TRBV9 and TRBJ1-4; D gene ambiguous. V gave up 0 bases and J gave up 7 bases, with 10 bases separating them. Germline values: CDR1 SGDLS, CDR2 YYNGEE. The CDR3 runs 14 residues. CDR3 coding DNA: TGTGCCAGCAGCGTAGAGCCGACAATTGAAAAACTGTTTTTT. Translating it yields CASSVEPTIEKLFF.

V gene TRBV10-2 combines with J gene TRBJ1-2; the match to TRBD1 covers 10 bases. With V trimmed by 3 bases and J by 3 bases, 7 bases remained unmatched. CDR1 is WSHSY and CDR2 is SAAADI in the germline V gene. The CDR3 loop spans 16 amino acids. CDR3 amino acids: CASSDQPGQGYYGYTF. CDR3 sequence (DNA): TGCGCCAGCAGTGACCAACCGGGACAGGGGTACTATGGCTACACCTTC.

The chain recombines TRBV19 with TRBJ1-2; D unresolved. Deletions cut 5 bases from V and 4 bases from J, with 14 bases between. The CDR3 extends over 14 amino acids. CDR1 is LNHDA, CDR2 SQIVND, per germline (reference sequence). The CDR3 here is CASSVPLRSYGYTF. In DNA, the CDR3 is TGTGCCAGTAGTGTCCCGCTAAGAAGCTATGGCTACACCTTC. Together with reference TRBV19 and TRBJ1-2, the CDR3 gives the full variable domain: DGGITQSPKYLFRKEGQNVTLSCEQNLNHDAMYWYRQDPGQGLRLIYYSQIVNDFQKGDIAEGYSVSREKKESFPLTVTSAQKNPTAFYLCASSVPLRSYGYTFGSGTRLTVV.

This clone was detected ten times or more. The V call is TRBV5-1, the J call TRBJ2-5; D ambiguous. The CDR3 contains 13 residues. Trimming left V 4 bases short and J 0 bases short, with 7 bases between. Germline V CDR1 and CDR2: SGHRS, YFSETQ. CDR3 DNA: TGCGCCAGCAGCCAGACAAACCAAGAGACCCAGTACTTC. The encoded protein is CASSQTNQETQYF.

The chain has TRBV5-5 and TRBJ1-1, with D possibly matching TRBD1 (5 bases). Deletions cut 2 bases from V and 0 bases from J, with 11 bases between. The CDR3 spans 15 residues. Germline loops: CDR1 SGHKS, CDR2 YYEKEE (reference sequence). In DNA form, the CDR3 reads TGTGCCAGCAGCTTCCCGGGGGGGATGAACACTGAAGCTTTCTTT. This translates into CASSFPGGMNTEAFF.

This sequence joins TRBV19 and TRBJ1-2; D unresolved. Germline V gene sequence: CDR1 LNHDA, CDR2 SQIVND (reference sequence). Trimming took 3 bases from V and 6 from J, leaving 14 bases between them. This CDR3 is 14 amino acids long. The CDR3 sequence: CASSILSIRDGYTF. CDR3 nucleotide sequence: TGTGCCAGTAGTATCTTATCCATCCGCGATGGCTACACCTTC.

The CDR3, as DNA: TGTGCCAGCTCACCACCGTCAGGGCAAGATCAGCCCCAGCATTTT. Translating it yields CASSPPSGQDQPQHF. This chain uses TRBV18 with TRBJ1-5; TRBD1 is a possible D gene (5 bases). Looked up from germline, CDR1 is KGHSH and CDR2 is LQKENI. Trimming removed 0 bases from V and 5 bases from J, with 11 bases in between. The CDR3 spans 15 residues. The whole variable domain, filled in from reference TRBV18 and TRBJ1-5, reads NAGVMQNPRHLVRRRGQEARLRCSPMKGHSHVYWYRQLPEEGLKFMVYLQKENIIDESGMPKERFSAEFPKEGPSILRIQQVVRGDSAAYFCASSPPSGQDQPQHFGDGTRLSIL.

V is TRBV9 and J is TRBJ2-1, with TRBD2 matching over 8 bases. CDR1 and CDR2 from the germline V gene are SGDLS and YYNGEE. The CDR3 covers 14 residues. With V trimmed by 4 bases and J by 11 bases, 11 bases remained unmatched. The CDR3 loop is CASSTGGSRGKQFF. CDR3 nucleotides: TGTGCCAGCAGCACGGGAGGGAGTCGGGGGAAGCAGTTCTTC.

V is TRBV3-1 (or the pseudogene TRBV3-2) and J is TRBJ1-1; D not resolved. Germline V CDR1 and CDR2: LGHDT, YNNKEL (reference sequence). This CDR3 is 15 amino acids long. V dropped 1 base and J dropped 4 bases, with 13 bases sitting between them. The CDR3 sequence is CASSQGPGGFTEAFF. The CDR3 DNA sequence: TGTGCCAGCAGCCAAGGACCAGGAGGGTTCACTGAAGCTTTCTTT.

The CDR3 protein is CASSPQGGNYNEQFF. The CDR3 DNA is TGTGCCAGCAGCCCACAGGGGGGGAACTACAATGAGCAGTTCTTC. This rearrangement joins TRBV6-5 to TRBJ2-1; maybe TRBD1 (8 bases). CDR3 length equals 15 residues. V lost 6 bases to trimming and J lost 3 bases, with 15 bases between them. From germline, CDR1 is MNHEY and CDR2 SVGAGI.

The V and J genes are TRBV6-2 or TRBV6-3 and TRBJ1-1; weak D call: TRBD1 (5 bases). Looked up from germline, CDR1 is MNHEY and CDR2 is SVGEGT. V shed 1 base and J shed 1 base, with 7 bases lying between them. This CDR3 spans 14 amino acids. The CDR3: CASSYFRENTEAFF. In DNA form, the CDR3 reads TGTGCCAGCAGTTACTTCAGGGAGAACACTGAAGCTTTCTTT.

This clone came up once. V and J are TRBV19 and TRBJ1-6; D unresolved. The CDR3 runs to 15 residues. With 7 bases removed from V and 0 bases from J, the gap between germline ends came to 10 bases. The germline V gene encodes CDR1 LNHDA and CDR2 SQIVND (reference sequence). This CDR3 is CASMRGSSYNSPLHF. The CDR3 bases are TGTGCCAGTATGCGGGGAAGCTCCTATAATTCACCCCTCCACTTT.

The count of this clone is one. The chain is built from TRBV19 and TRBJ2-7, with TRBD1 matching 9 bases. With V trimmed by 4 bases and J by 4 bases, 8 bases remained unmatched. Germline CDR1 and CDR2: LNHDA and SQIVND (reference sequence). The CDR3 spans 15 residues. The DNA for the CDR3 is TGTGCCAGTAGTACTCCGGGACAGGGTTGGTACGAGCAGTACTTC. This codes for CASSTPGQGWYEQYF.

The rearrangement uses TRBV6-6 and TRBJ1-1; possible D gene TRBD1, 5 bases. Germline V gene data show CDR1 as MNHNY and CDR2 as SVGAGI (reference sequence). CDR3 length equals 15 residues. Between the trimmed V and J ends, which lost 2 bases and 1 base, there was a span of 11 bases. The CDR3 sequence: CASSYPGGGNTEAFF. The CDR3 DNA sequence: TGTGCCAGCAGTTACCCGGGGGGTGGGAACACTGAAGCTTTCTTT.

The V gene is TRBV5-1, the J gene TRBJ1-5, with D possibly matching TRBD1 (5 bases). CDR1 and CDR2 (germline): SGHRS, YFSETQ. This CDR3 contains 14 residues. The V end was cut by 0 bases, the J end by 1 base, with 5 bases between. CDR3 nucleotide sequence: TGCGCCAGCAGCTTGGCAGGGAGCAATCAGCCCCAGCATTTT. Its protein is CASSLAGSNQPQHF. Supplemented by reference TRBV5-1 and TRBJ1-5, the full variable domain reads KAGVTQTPRYLIKTRGQQVTLSCSPISGHRSVSWYQQTPGQGLQFLFEYFSETQRNKGNFPGRFSGRQFSNSRSEMNVSTLELGDSALYLCASSLAGSNQPQHFGDGTRLSIL.